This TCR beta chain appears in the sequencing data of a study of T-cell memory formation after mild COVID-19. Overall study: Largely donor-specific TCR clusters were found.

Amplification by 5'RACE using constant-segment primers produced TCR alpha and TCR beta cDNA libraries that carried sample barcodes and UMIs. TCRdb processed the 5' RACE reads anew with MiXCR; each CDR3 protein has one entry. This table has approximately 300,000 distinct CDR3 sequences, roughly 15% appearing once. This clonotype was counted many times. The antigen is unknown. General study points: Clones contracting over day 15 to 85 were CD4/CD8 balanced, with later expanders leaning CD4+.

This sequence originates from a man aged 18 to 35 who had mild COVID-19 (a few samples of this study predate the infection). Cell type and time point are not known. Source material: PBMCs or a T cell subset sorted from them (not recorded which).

The CDR3 is CASSPSTTGAGNTIYF. For the CDR3, the DNA is TGTGCCAGCTCACCCTCCACGACGGGGGCTGGAAACACCATATATTTT. The gene calls are TRBV18 and TRBJ1-3, with a weak D call TRBD1 (5 bases). The CDR3 contains 16 residues. In germline, CDR1 is KGHSH, CDR2 LQKENI. V was trimmed by 3 bases and J by 2 bases, leaving 14 bases between them.